This T cell receptor beta chain was identified in a study of PD-1 blockade in classical Hodgkin lymphoma. V shed 3 bases and J 3 bases; nucleotides not matched to a gene: 9. Germline CDR1 reads SGHRS; CDR2 reads YFSETQ. The CDR3 is made up of 16 amino acids. This clone has just one count. Every one of the patients relapsed after autologous stem cell transplantation (brentuximab vedotin exposure was variable). The repertoire was sequenced with immunoSEQ multiplex PCR; TCRdb's copy has only in-frame clones and lacks some. The repertoire holds more than 50,000 clones, with 75% to 90% as singletons. This specimen was peripheral blood mononuclear cells (PBMCs), taken at baseline. V is TRBV5-1 and J is TRBJ2-3; 8 nucleotides agree with TRBD2. The receptor's source is a human donor with classical Hodgkin lymphoma. The CDR3 DNA reads TGCGCCAGCAGCTCCTTAGCGGGGACCGGGACAGATACGCAGTATTTT. It is translated as CASSSLAGTGTDTQYF.